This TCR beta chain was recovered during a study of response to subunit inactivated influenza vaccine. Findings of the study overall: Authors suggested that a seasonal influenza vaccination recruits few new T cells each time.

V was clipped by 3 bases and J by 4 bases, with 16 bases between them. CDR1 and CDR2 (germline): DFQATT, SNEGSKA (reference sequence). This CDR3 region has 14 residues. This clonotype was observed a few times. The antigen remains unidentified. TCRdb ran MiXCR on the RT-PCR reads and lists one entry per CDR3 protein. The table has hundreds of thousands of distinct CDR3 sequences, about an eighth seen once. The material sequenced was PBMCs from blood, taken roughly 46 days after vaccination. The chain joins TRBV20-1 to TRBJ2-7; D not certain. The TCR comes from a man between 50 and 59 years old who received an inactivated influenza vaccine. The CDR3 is CSASAVVLGYEQYF. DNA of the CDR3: TGCAGTGCTAGCGCGGTCGTCTTGGGGTACGAGCAGTACTTC.